This T cell receptor (beta chain) originates from a study of T cells in Graves' hyperthyroidism and ophthalmopathy. From RNA transcripts, TCR beta CDR3 regions were amplified. First-round RT-PCR with HTBI primers amplified the TCR CDR3 region. MiXCR was run by TCRdb on the multiplex PCR reads, yielding one entry per CDR3 protein. Of 600,000 to 650,000 distinct CDR3 sequences listed, 15% to 20% are singletons. V was cut by 5 bases and J by 11 bases, with 18 bases left in between. The CDR3 spans 13 residues. CDR1 and CDR2 from the germline V gene are SNHLY and FYNNEI. Source material: blood. J is TRBJ1-1 and V is TRBV2; D is ambiguous. The source is a woman aged 30 to 39 with Graves' hyperthyroidism. CDR3 nucleotide sequence: TGTGCCAGCAGTAGCCTGGGAGGAAACACGGCTTTCTTT. Translated: CASSSLGGNTAFF.